This T cell receptor beta chain appears in the sequencing data of a study of neurological immune-mediated disorders. Regarding the study as a whole: The study found the most TCR clonal expansion in HTLV-1-associated myelopathy and the least in multiple sclerosis, below healthy controls. CDR3 amino acid sequences of expanded clones were not shared across subjects, a result suggesting private repertoires in all groups.

Ten or more counts support this clonotype. Its antigen is unidentified. Synthesis of cDNA was performed by 5'RACE using 10-nucleotide random UMIs. Every sequencing run generated over 170 million TCR-beta sequences from 15-18 subjects. One entry per CDR3 protein, called by TCRdb with MiXCR from the 5' RACE reads. Here the sample spans more than 100,000 distinct CDR3 sequences, less than 14% being singletons. Time point meaning: longitudinal time-point 3. This CDR3 has 15 residues. After removal of 2 bases from V and 7 bases from J, the junction contained 5 bases not matched to a gene. The germline V gene encodes CDR1 SGHDN and CDR2 FVKESK.

The rearrangement links TRBV14 to TRBJ2-1; 10 bases are a match to TRBD1. The receptor comes from a female donor with HTLV-1-associated myelopathy (HAM/TSP). Sequences were obtained from PBMCs. The CDR3 sequence: CASSQPGQGRNEQFF. The CDR3, as DNA: TGTGCCAGCAGCCAACCGGGACAGGGGAGAAATGAGCAGTTCTTC.